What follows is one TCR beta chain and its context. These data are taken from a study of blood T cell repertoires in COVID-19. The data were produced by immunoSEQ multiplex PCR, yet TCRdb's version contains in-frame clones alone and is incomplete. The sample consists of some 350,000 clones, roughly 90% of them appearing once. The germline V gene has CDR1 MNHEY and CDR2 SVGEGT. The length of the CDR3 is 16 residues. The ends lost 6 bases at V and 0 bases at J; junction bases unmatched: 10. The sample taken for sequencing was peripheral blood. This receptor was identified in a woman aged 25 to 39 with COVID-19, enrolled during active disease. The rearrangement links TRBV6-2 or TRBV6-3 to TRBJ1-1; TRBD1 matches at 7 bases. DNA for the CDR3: TGTGCCAGCAGCGACCTACAGGGGACAATGAACACTGAAGCTTTCTTT. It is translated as CASSDLQGTMNTEAFF.